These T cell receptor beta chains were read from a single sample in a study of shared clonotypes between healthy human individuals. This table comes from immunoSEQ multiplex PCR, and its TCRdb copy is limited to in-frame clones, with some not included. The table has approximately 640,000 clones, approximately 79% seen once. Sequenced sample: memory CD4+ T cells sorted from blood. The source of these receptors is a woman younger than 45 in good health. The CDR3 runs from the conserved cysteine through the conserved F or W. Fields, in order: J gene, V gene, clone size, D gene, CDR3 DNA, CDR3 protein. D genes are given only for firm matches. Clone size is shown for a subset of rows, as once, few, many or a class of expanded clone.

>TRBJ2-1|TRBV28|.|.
TGTGCCAGCAGTTTCCAGGGGACTTACAATGAGCAGTTCTTC
CASSFQGTYNEQFF
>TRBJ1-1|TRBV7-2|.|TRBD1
TGTGCCAGCAGCTTAGATTCGACAGGGCGGAACACTGAAGCTTTCTTT
CASSLDSTGRNTEAFF
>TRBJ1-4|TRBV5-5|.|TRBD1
TGTGCCAGCAGCACATTCCGGGACAGGAATGAAAAACTGTTTTTT
CASSTFRDRNEKLFF
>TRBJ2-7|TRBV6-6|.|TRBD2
TGTGCCAGCAGTTTCCCCAGCGGGAGTATAAACGAGCAGTACTTC
CASSFPSGSINEQYF
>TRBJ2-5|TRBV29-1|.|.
TGCAGCGTTCGGGCAGGCCAAGAGACCCAGTACTTC
CSVRAGQETQYF
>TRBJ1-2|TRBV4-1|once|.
TGCGCCAGCAGCCAAGAGAGTCAACCGAAGCTCTATGGCTACACCTTC
CASSQESQPKLYGYTF
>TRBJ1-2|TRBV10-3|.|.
TGTGCCATCAGTGAAGGGATAGGCAACTATGGCTACACCTTC
CAISEGIGNYGYTF
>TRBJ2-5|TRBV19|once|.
TGTGCCAGTAGCCGACAGCGGCTCGGGGAGACCCAGTACTTC
CASSRQRLGETQYF
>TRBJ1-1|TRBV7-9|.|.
TGTGCCAGCAGTTCAATGAGCGCAGGGTTGACTGAAGCTTTCTTT
CASSSMSAGLTEAFF
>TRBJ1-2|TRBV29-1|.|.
TGCAGCGTTGAGGAGGGCATTAACTATGGCTACACCTTC
CSVEEGINYGYTF
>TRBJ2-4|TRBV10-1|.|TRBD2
TGCGCCAGCAGTGAGTCGAGTTTAGGGAGGGCCGGGTCGAACATTCAGTACTTC
CASSESSLGRAGSNIQYF
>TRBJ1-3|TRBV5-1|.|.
TGCGCCAGCAGCTTGGGTATATCTGGAAACACCATATATTTT
CASSLGISGNTIYF
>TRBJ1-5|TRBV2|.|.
TGTGCCTCCGGGTTCTTAGGTGGCAATCAGCCCCAGCATTTT
CASGFLGGNQPQHF
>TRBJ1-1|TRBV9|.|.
TGTGCCAGCAGCGCCCAGGGGAACACTGAAGCTTTCTTT
CASSAQGNTEAFF
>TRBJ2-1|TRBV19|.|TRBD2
TGTGCCAGTAGTATAGGAGGCCTAGCGGGGGGCAATGAGCAGTTCTTC
CASSIGGLAGGNEQFF
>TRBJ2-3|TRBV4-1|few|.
TGCGCCAGCAGCCATTCAGATACGCAGTATTTT
CASSHSDTQYF